What follows are 31 T cell receptor beta chains derived from one specimen sequenced in a study of control samples from healthy donors and cancer patients. Sequencing was performed with immunoSEQ multiplex PCR; in TCRdb, only in-frame clones are kept and a portion is missing. The data show approximately 100,000 clones, with about 89% seen just once and around 17% held by the top ten. Sequenced material: blood. These receptors were obtained from a woman aged 45 to 65 in good health.

CDR3 region: CASTRLAGDYNEQFF. CDR3 in DNA: TGTGCCAGTACCCGACTAGCGGGAGACTACAATGAGCAGTTCTTC. The gene calls are TRBV19 and TRBJ2-1, with 12 nucleotides matching TRBD2. The length of the CDR3 is 15 residues. The V gene end was trimmed by 7 bases and the J gene end by 3 bases; junction bases not matched to a gene: 4. Germline values: CDR1 LNHDA, CDR2 SQIVND (reference sequence).

The V and J genes are TRBV3-1 (or the pseudogene TRBV3-2) and TRBJ1-3, with D perhaps TRBD1 (5 bases). The V gene lost 1 base and the J gene lost 3 bases, with 10 bases spanning the gap. CDR1 and CDR2 (germline): LGHDT, YNNKEL (reference sequence). The CDR3 totals 15 residues. The CDR3 region has the DNA TGTGCCAGCAGCCAAGCCGCGGGGGTTGGAAACACCATATATTTT. Translated, it gives CASSQAAGVGNTIYF.

In DNA, the CDR3 is TGCGCCAGCAGCATAGGACAGGGTGGAGATCAGCCCCAGCATTTT. Amino acids: CASSIGQGGDQPQHF. The V gene is TRBV5-1, the J gene TRBJ1-5, with 8 bases matching TRBD1. Germline V CDR1 and CDR2: SGHRS, YFSETQ. Trimming removed 4 bases from V and 5 bases from J; junction bases left unmatched: 8. The CDR3 length is 15 residues.

J is TRBJ2-5 and V is TRBV21-1; the D call in the table, TRBD2, was not verified against the DNA. TRBV21-1 is annotated as a pseudogene. CDR3 length: 17 residues. The DNA for the CDR3 is TGTGCCAGCAGCAAAGGAGGGGAGGGGAACCACCAAGAGACCCAGTACTTC. It is translated as CASSKGGEGNHQETQYF.

The CDR3 DNA reads as TGTGCCAGCAGTTTAATCGCGGGACGGAACACTGAAGCTTTCTTT. Its protein product is CASSLIAGRNTEAFF. The chain joins TRBV27 to TRBJ1-1; tentatively, D is TRBD1 (5 bases). CDR1 and CDR2 from the germline V gene are MNHEY and SMNVEV (reference sequence). V was trimmed by 2 bases and J by 1 base, leaving 11 bases between them. The CDR3 totals 15 residues.

This sequence joins TRBV7-3 and TRBJ2-1; TRBD2 matches at 7 bases. Trimming at V came to 5 bases and at J to 5 bases, leaving 9 bases not matched to a gene. The CDR3 has 15 residues. Germline CDR1 and CDR2: SGHTA and FQGTGA. CDR3 loop: CASSRAAGLNNEQFF. DNA of the CDR3: TGTGCCAGCAGCAGAGCAGCGGGGCTCAACAATGAGCAGTTCTTC.

The V and J genes are TRBV6-6 and TRBJ2-5; 15 nucleotides agree with TRBD2. V gave up 6 bases and J gave up 4 bases; unmatched junction bases: 9. This CDR3 contains 17 residues. Germline CDR1 is MNHNY and CDR2 is SVGAGI (reference sequence). CDR3 DNA: TGTGCCAGCAGCCGAGGACTAGCGGGAGGGGGGGGAGAGACCCAGTACTTC. Protein product: CASSRGLAGGGGETQYF.

The V and J genes are TRBV10-3 and TRBJ1-1; 7 bases map to TRBD1. J gave up 0 bases and V 2 bases, and 9 bases lay outside the gene matches. Germline loops: CDR1 ENHRY, CDR2 SYGVKD. CDR3 length: 17 amino acids. CDR3 loop: CAISENPTGTLNTEAFF. In DNA form, the CDR3 reads TGTGCCATCAGTGAGAACCCGACAGGGACCCTGAACACTGAAGCTTTCTTT.

V usage is TRBV12-3 or TRBV12-4 and J usage is TRBJ1-1, with no clear D. This CDR3 has 13 amino acids. Trimming stripped 6 bases from V and 11 bases from J, with 19 bases between. Here the CDR3 DNA reads TGTGCCAGCAGATTGGCTCCGGCCCACGTGGCTTTCTTT. This sequence encodes CASRLAPAHVAFF.

The chain is built from TRBV7-7 and TRBJ2-1; perhaps TRBD2 as D (5 bases). The CDR3 consists of 14 residues. Germline V gene data show CDR1 as SSHAT and CDR2 as FNYEAQ (reference sequence). The V and J ends lost 4 bases and 0 bases respectively, with 7 bases between them. CDR3 sequence reads: CASSSGGSYNEQFF. The CDR3 coding sequence is TGTGCCAGCAGCTCAGGAGGCTCCTACAATGAGCAGTTCTTC.

This clone has only a few counts. The V call is TRBV2, the J call TRBJ1-2; D gene uncertain. V lost 2 bases and J lost 4, with 8 bases in between. Looked up from germline, CDR1 is SNHLY and CDR2 is FYNNEI. This CDR3 has 13 residues. CDR3 amino acids: CASSERQVYGYTF. The CDR3 nucleotides read TGTGCCAGCAGTGAACGGCAGGTCTATGGCTACACCTTC.

The rearrangement uses TRBV12-3 or TRBV12-4 and TRBJ2-7, with D perhaps matching TRBD1 (6 bases). Trimming cost V 5 bases and J 3 bases, with 11 bases left between them. CDR3 length equals 13 residues. Written as DNA, the CDR3 is TGTGCCAGCAGTAGGACAGAGGACTACGAGCAGTACTTC. Amino acid sequence: CASSRTEDYEQYF.

Only one count was recorded for this clone. This chain uses TRBV23-1 with TRBJ1-1, with D possibly being TRBD1 (5 bases). TRBV23-1 is an open reading frame whose function is uncertain. The CDR3 sequence is 15 residues long. Trimming took 3 bases from V and 4 from J, leaving 15 bases between them. Here the CDR3 DNA reads TGCGCCAGCAGTCACCGCAGGGTTTGGGTCACTGAAGCTTTCTTT. This sequence encodes CASSHRRVWVTEAFF.

J is TRBJ2-3 and V is TRBV24-1; 16 positions match TRBD2. This CDR3 is built from 18 residues. Germline trimming cut 2 bases from V and 6 bases from J; bases unmatched to any gene: 7. The germline V gene encodes CDR1 KGHDR and CDR2 SFDVKD. CDR3 sequence (DNA): TGTGCCACCAGTGATTCGGGACTAGCGGGAGGGCCGGTGGATACGCAGTATTTT. Protein product: CATSDSGLAGGPVDTQYF.

The J gene is TRBJ2-1, the V gene TRBV20-1; 8 bases align to TRBD2. Trimming cost V 3 bases and J 8 bases; bases outside gene matches: 12. Germline V CDR1 and CDR2: DFQATT, SNEGSKA (reference sequence). CDR3 length equals 15 residues. Here the CDR3 reads CSASRAAGVVDEQFF. The DNA for the CDR3 is TGCAGTGCTAGTAGGGCAGCGGGAGTTGTAGATGAGCAGTTCTTC.

The chain uses TRBV18 and TRBJ1-1; possibly TRBD1 for D (5 bases). Germline assignment: CDR1 KGHSH and CDR2 LQKENI. V gave up 0 bases and J gave up 4 bases, with 15 bases separating them. The CDR3 sequence is 16 residues long. DNA of the CDR3: TGTGCCAGCTCACCACCGGTCGTCCAGGGCTCCACTGAAGCTTTCTTT. Translating gives CASSPPVVQGSTEAFF. Supplemented by reference TRBV18 and TRBJ1-1, the full variable domain reads NAGVMQNPRHLVRRRGQEARLRCSPMKGHSHVYWYRQLPEEGLKFMVYLQKENIIDESGMPKERFSAEFPKEGPSILRIQQVVRGDSAAYFCASSPPVVQGSTEAFFGQGTRLTVV.

The rearrangement uses TRBV19 and TRBJ2-7; tentative D call: TRBD1 (6 bases). Germline CDR1 reads LNHDA; CDR2 reads SQIVND (reference sequence). Trimming shortened V by 4 bases and J by 0 bases, and 13 bases separated the two germline ends. This CDR3 has 15 amino acids. In nucleotides, the CDR3 is TGTGCCAGTAGTAGGACAGACAAAATCTCCTACGAGCAGTACTTC. This sequence encodes CASSRTDKISYEQYF.

V is TRBV5-1 and J is TRBJ1-1; 8 bases line up with TRBD1. V lost 4 bases and J lost 6; bases outside the gene matches: 11. This CDR3 has 15 amino acids. Germline V lookup: CDR1 SGHRS, CDR2 YFSETQ. The CDR3 protein is CASSDRQGRWAEAFF. The CDR3 bases are TGCGCCAGCAGCGACCGACAGGGGAGATGGGCTGAAGCTTTCTTT.

The chain links TRBV29-1 to TRBJ1-2; D call uncertain. The germline V gene encodes CDR1 SQVTM and CDR2 ANQGSEA. CDR3 length: 11 amino acids. V gave up 6 bases and J gave up 4 bases, with 9 bases separating them. CDR3 coding DNA: TGCAGCGTGTCAATTGTCTATGGCTACACCTTC. Translation gives CSVSIVYGYTF.

V usage is TRBV7-2 and J usage is TRBJ2-7; the D gene is possibly TRBD2 (7 bases). The V gene's germline CDR1 is SGHTA and CDR2 FQGNSA. The CDR3 covers 16 residues. Trimming stripped 2 bases from V and 0 bases from J, with 14 bases between. The CDR3 is CASSLMAGASSYEQYF. CDR3 in DNA: TGTGCCAGCAGCTTAATGGCGGGGGCCAGCTCCTACGAGCAGTACTTC.

There are a few counts of this clone. The J gene is TRBJ2-1, the V gene TRBV7-9; 10 bases are a match to TRBD2. CDR1 and CDR2 from the germline V gene are SEHNR and FQNEAQ (reference sequence). This CDR3 spans 15 amino acids. Trimming at V came to 5 bases and at J to 7 bases, leaving 8 bases not matched to a gene. As DNA, the CDR3 is TGTGCCAGCAGCCCCAGCGGGGGGGCGCAAAATGAGCAGTTCTTC. Protein: CASSPSGGAQNEQFF. Full variable domain (outside the CDR3, taken from reference TRBV7-9 and TRBJ2-1): DTGVSQNPRHKITKRGQNVTFRCDPISEHNRLYWYRQTLGQGPEFLTYFQNEAQLEKSRLLSDRFSAERPKGSFSTLEIQRTEQGDSAMYLCASSPSGGAQNEQFFGPGTRLTVL.

This chain joins TRBV6-6 and TRBJ2-5; TRBD2 matches at 7 bases. V was clipped by 2 bases and J by 5 bases; unmatched bases: 2. The CDR3 has 13 amino acids. Germline CDR1 is MNHNY and CDR2 is SVGAGI (reference sequence). CDR3 protein: CASSYPGGETQYF. The CDR3 DNA is TGTGCCAGCAGTTACCCCGGGGGGGAGACCCAGTACTTC.

V gene TRBV7-3 combines with J gene TRBJ2-1; 8 nucleotides align to TRBD2. The trim removed 5 bases at V and 9 bases at J, leaving 9 bases unmatched. The CDR3 length is 14 residues. Germline V gene lookup returns CDR1 SGHTA and CDR2 FQGTGA. This chain's CDR3 is CASSPSGGISEQFF. The CDR3, as DNA: TGTGCCAGCAGCCCGAGCGGGGGTATCTCTGAGCAGTTCTTC. The full variable domain, rest sourced from reference TRBV7-3 and TRBJ2-1, is GAGVSQTPSNKVTEKGKYVELRCDPISGHTALYWYRQSLGQGPEFLIYFQGTGAADDSGLPNDRFFAVRPEGSVSTLKIQRTERGDSAVYLCASSPSGGISEQFFGPGTRLTVL.

In DNA form, the CDR3 reads TGTGCCAGCAGTGCACGACTAGGAGGGGCCAATGAGCAGTTCTTC. Its translation: CASSARLGGANEQFF. The chain links TRBV2 to TRBJ2-1, with D maybe TRBD2 (6 bases). This CDR3 has 15 residues. Germline V gene data show CDR1 as SNHLY and CDR2 as FYNNEI. Between the trimmed V and J ends, which lost 4 bases and 6 bases, there was a span of 16 bases.

This chain uses TRBV2 with TRBJ2-1, with 7 bases fitting TRBD1. Germline V gene data show CDR1 as SNHLY and CDR2 as FYNNEI. The CDR3 extends over 15 amino acids. Trimming at V came to 4 bases and at J to 4 bases, leaving 7 bases not matched to a gene. In nucleotides, the CDR3 is TGTGCCAGCAGTGTAATGGGACAGATTTACAATGAGCAGTTCTTC. Amino acid sequence: CASSVMGQIYNEQFF.

The rearrangement joins TRBV27 to TRBJ2-7; tentatively, D is TRBD2 (6 bases). Germline V gene data show CDR1 as MNHEY and CDR2 as SMNVEV (reference sequence). V was trimmed by 6 bases and J by 9 bases, leaving 30 bases between them. CDR3 size: 17 residues. The CDR3 loop reads CASRSPTGGDDLGVQYF. CDR3 sequence (DNA): TGTGCCAGCAGATCCCCAACGGGCGGGGACGACCTGGGTGTGCAGTACTTC.

This clone has a handful of counts. The chain has TRBV6-4 and TRBJ2-3, with 9 bases fitting TRBD1. The germline V gene has CDR1 MRHNA and CDR2 SNTAGT. This CDR3 comprises 16 residues. V trimming: 0 bases; J trimming: 2 bases; junction bases outside the gene matches: 3. CDR3 protein: CASSDSTQGATDTQYF. CDR3 in DNA: TGTGCCAGCAGTGACTCGACACAGGGGGCCACAGATACGCAGTATTTT.

The chain recombines TRBV5-1 with TRBJ2-7; D might be TRBD1 or TRBD2, each matching 5 bases. In germline, CDR1 is SGHRS, CDR2 YFSETQ. The CDR3 is 15 residues long. V shed 2 bases and J shed 5 bases, with 17 bases lying between them. The CDR3: CASSFRCGTNDEQYV. The CDR3 region has the DNA TGCGCCAGCAGCTTTCGGTGTGGGACCAACGACGAGCAGTACGTC.

The chain employs TRBV2 and TRBJ2-2; a possible D gene is TRBD1 (6 bases). CDR1 and CDR2 (germline): SNHLY, FYNNEI. The CDR3 sequence is 12 residues long. The ends were cut back, 7 bases at V and 6 bases at J, with 9 bases in the middle. The CDR3 coding sequence is TGTGCCAGCAAACAGGGCCCCGGGGAGCTGTTTTTT. The encoded protein is CASKQGPGELFF.

This chain uses TRBV2 with TRBJ2-4; D not certain. This CDR3 contains 14 residues. With 5 bases removed from V and 3 bases from J, the gap between germline ends came to 11 bases. Germline-derived CDR1 and CDR2 are SNHLY and FYNNEI. CDR3 nucleotide sequence: TGTGCCAGCAGTTTACGATTGAACAAAAACATTCAGTACTTC. It specifies CASSLRLNKNIQYF.

The chain couples TRBV10-3 to TRBJ2-7; TRBD1 or TRBD2 may be the D gene (5 bases each). The CDR3 is 15 amino acids. Looked up from germline, CDR1 is ENHRY and CDR2 is SYGVKD. Trimming pared 0 bases from V and 4 bases from J, leaving 13 bases between. CDR3 bases: TGTGCCATCAGTGAGTCGGGACCAACTGGTTACGAGCAGTACGTC. Its protein is CAISESGPTGYEQYV.